The 11 T cell receptor beta chains presented below share a single source sample, sequenced in a study of T cell changes during pregnancy in multiple sclerosis. Method: immunoSEQ multiplex PCR; TCRdb's copy keeps in-frame clones and lacks some. The profile shows around 92,000 clones, approximately 95% of them singletons. The specimen comprised peripheral blood, sampled after pregnancy. Every receptor here comes from a female donor with multiple sclerosis, enrolled in a pregnancy study.

The chain joins TRBV28 to TRBJ1-5, with 7 bases aligning to TRBD1. CDR3 length: 17 residues. V lost 4 bases, J lost 9 bases, and 18 bases stayed unmatched. Germline CDR1 and CDR2: MDHEN and SYDVKM. This CDR3 reads CASSSQGQVSKGPPQHF. The CDR3 bases are TGTGCCAGCAGTTCACAAGGACAGGTCTCTAAGGGGCCGCCCCAGCATTTT.

The chain links TRBV4-3 to TRBJ2-7; 8 bases align to TRBD2. Trimming removed 1 base from V and 0 bases from J; junction bases left unmatched: 2. CDR1 and CDR2 from the germline V gene are LGHNA and YSLEER. The CDR3 consists of 15 residues. The chain's CDR3 is CASSQASGLSYEQYF. The CDR3 DNA reads as TGCGCCAGCAGCCAAGCTAGCGGGCTCTCCTACGAGCAGTACTTC.

The chain combines TRBV7-2 with TRBJ2-7, with 10 nucleotides matching TRBD1. The CDR3 has 15 residues. With 5 bases clipped from V and 5 bases from J, the junction kept 9 bases outside the gene matches. CDR1 is SGHTA and CDR2 is FQGNSA in the germline V gene. CDR3 sequence: CASSLTGTGVDEQYF. CDR3 bases: TGTGCCAGCAGCCTCACTGGGACAGGGGTCGACGAGCAGTACTTC.

The genes are TRBV9 and TRBJ2-7; 10 bases agree with TRBD1. Trimming at V came to 4 bases and at J to 5 bases, leaving 9 bases not matched to a gene. CDR1 and CDR2 (germline): SGDLS, YYNGEE. This CDR3 spans 15 amino acids. CDR3 sequence: CASSPRTGGIHEQYF. CDR3 bases: TGTGCCAGCAGCCCCAGGACAGGGGGGATCCACGAGCAGTACTTC.

The chain joins TRBV7-6 to TRBJ2-5, with D tentatively TRBD1 (6 bases). This CDR3 has 13 residues. Germline assignment: CDR1 SGHVS and CDR2 FNYEAQ. Trimming took off 3 bases at V and 6 bases at J, with 11 bases between the two ends. The CDR3 is CASSLGTTKTQYF. The CDR3 DNA sequence: TGTGCCAGCAGCTTGGGGACAACAAAGACCCAGTACTTC.

The gene calls are TRBV7-8 and TRBJ1-1; maybe TRBD1 (6 bases). CDR1 is SGHVS, CDR2 FQNEAQ, per germline. The length of the CDR3 is 17 residues. V was clipped by 0 bases and J by 2 bases, with 16 bases between them. CDR3 in DNA: TGTGCCAGCAGCTTAGCGCGGGGGGCCGGCTCTAACACTGAAGCTTTCTTT. Translated: CASSLARGAGSNTEAFF.

J is TRBJ2-6 and V is TRBV28; 7 bases map to TRBD1. The germline gives CDR1 MDHEN, CDR2 SYDVKM. The CDR3 runs to 18 residues. The V and J ends lost 5 bases and 0 bases, in that order; junction bases with no gene match: 10. CDR3 sequence: CASSPWDSHYSGANVLTF. As DNA, the CDR3 is TGTGCCAGCAGTCCGTGGGACAGCCACTACTCTGGGGCCAACGTCCTGACTTTC.

This sequence joins TRBV13 and TRBJ2-1, with TRBD1 as a possible D gene (5 bases). In germline, CDR1 is PRHDT, CDR2 FYEKMQ (reference sequence). The CDR3 contains 14 residues. V lost 5 bases to trimming and J lost 8 bases, with 16 bases between them. The CDR3, as DNA: TGTGCCAGCAGCATACAGGTTCGGGCCGATGAGCAGTTCTTC. It codes for CASSIQVRADEQFF.

The V and J genes are TRBV5-4 and TRBJ2-7; TRBD1 might be the D (6 bases). CDR3 length equals 13 residues. Germline assignment: CDR1 SGHNT and CDR2 YYREEE (reference sequence). The V end was cut by 2 bases, the J end by 5 bases, with 11 bases between. The CDR3 here is CASSFTGLDEQYF. CDR3 coding DNA: TGTGCCAGCAGCTTTACAGGGTTGGACGAGCAGTACTTC.

This chain uses TRBV27 with TRBJ2-5; 7 bases agree with TRBD2. The V and J ends lost 6 bases and 4 bases, in that order; junction bases with no gene match: 5. CDR1 is MNHEY, CDR2 SMNVEV, per germline (reference sequence). This CDR3 is 13 amino acids long. In DNA form, the CDR3 reads TGTGCCAGCAGCCGGGAGGTAGCAGAGACCCAGTACTTC. Translation: CASSREVAETQYF.

The chain has TRBV5-1 and TRBJ1-1; D remains ambiguous. Germline V lookup: CDR1 SGHRS, CDR2 YFSETQ. CDR3 size: 15 residues. Trimming stripped 4 bases from V and 5 bases from J, with 18 bases between. CDR3: CASSKNVGDGTEAFF. The CDR3 nucleotides read TGCGCCAGCAGCAAGAACGTCGGGGATGGGACTGAAGCTTTCTTT.